What follows are 17 T cell receptor beta chains derived from one specimen sequenced in a study of early T cells in non-severe SARS-CoV-2 infection. TCRdb re-analysed the 5' RACE reads in MiXCR, keeping a single row per CDR3 protein. The sample contains about 64,000 distinct CDR3 sequences, about an eighth of which appear only once. The source material was whole blood. These receptors all stem from an adult who was a healthcare worker with PCR-confirmed SARS-CoV-2 infection or an uninfected control (not recorded which).

The V gene is TRBV6-1, the J gene TRBJ2-5, with D perhaps matching TRBD1 (6 bases). This CDR3 has 13 residues. Germline V lookup: CDR1 MNHNS, CDR2 SASEGT. With 7 bases removed from V and 4 bases from J, the gap between germline ends came to 13 bases. The CDR3 sequence is CASKIQGGETQYF. The CDR3 DNA is TGTGCCAGCAAAATACAGGGTGGAGAGACCCAGTACTTC.

This chain links TRBV9 with TRBJ2-3; 7 bases agree with TRBD1. The V and J ends lost 2 bases and 4 bases, in that order; junction bases with no gene match: 7. The CDR3 is 15 residues long. Germline CDR1 is SGDLS and CDR2 is YYNGEE. CDR3 protein: CASSVQGVSSDTQYF. DNA for the CDR3: TGTGCCAGCAGCGTCCAGGGGGTTTCATCAGATACGCAGTATTTT.

This chain links TRBV7-3 with TRBJ2-5; perhaps TRBD2 as D (5 bases). V lost 0 bases and J 3 bases, leaving 5 bases between the germline ends. Germline CDR1 SGHTA, CDR2 FQGTGA. The CDR3 length is 13 residues. The CDR3 coding sequence is TGTGCCAGCAGCTTAACGAGGGAAGAGACCCAGTACTTC. As protein: CASSLTREETQYF.

This clonotype was found a few times. This sequence joins TRBV7-9 and TRBJ2-2; no clear D. V was shortened by 0 bases and J by 5 bases, with 4 bases between the two germline ends. The germline V gene has CDR1 SEHNR and CDR2 FQNEAQ (reference sequence). CDR3 length: 13 residues. This CDR3 reads CASSLAVTGELFF. The CDR3 nucleotides read TGTGCCAGCAGCTTAGCGGTGACCGGGGAGCTGTTTTTT.

V and J are TRBV5-5 and TRBJ1-1, with D possibly matching TRBD1 (5 bases). Trimming stripped 0 bases from V and 1 base from J, with 10 bases between. Per the germline V gene, CDR1 is SGHKS and CDR2 is YYEKEE (reference sequence). The CDR3 totals 15 residues. DNA for the CDR3: TGTGCCAGCAGCTTGGAGGGGAAACGGAACACTGAAGCTTTCTTT. Its protein product is CASSLEGKRNTEAFF. The full variable domain, in which reference TRBV5-5 and TRBJ1-1 provide the parts outside the CDR3, is DAGVTQSPTHLIKTRGQQVTLRCSPISGHKSVSWYQQVLGQGPQFIFQYYEKEERGRGNFPDRFSARQFPNYSSELNVNALLLGDSALYLCASSLEGKRNTEAFFGQGTRLTVV.

The chain links TRBV5-5 to TRBJ1-4; no definite D call. With 6 bases removed from V and 1 base from J, the gap between germline ends came to 10 bases. The CDR3 covers 14 residues. Germline V lookup: CDR1 SGHKS, CDR2 YYEKEE (reference sequence). CDR3 protein: CASTKIITNEKLFF. Written as DNA, the CDR3 is TGTGCCAGCACCAAGATAATAACTAATGAAAAACTGTTTTTT.

The sample holds many counts of this clonotype. The genes are TRBV2 and TRBJ1-5; the D is unclear. Trimming cost V 7 bases and J 9 bases, with 13 bases left between them. Per germline, CDR1 SNHLY and CDR2 FYNNEI. This CDR3 is built from 12 residues. The CDR3 coding sequence is TGTGCCAGCACCCCTGGGGAAAGGCCCCAGCATTTT. It specifies CASTPGERPQHF.

This clonotype was observed at least ten times. The V gene is TRBV6-6, the J gene TRBJ1-1, with D perhaps matching TRBD1 (5 bases). The CDR3 has 13 amino acids. The V end lost 2 bases, the J end lost 5 bases, and 9 bases lay between the germline ends. Germline V gives CDR1 MNHNY, CDR2 SVGAGI (reference sequence). Here the CDR3 DNA reads TGTGCCAGCAGTTACACCACAGGTACTGAAGCTTTCTTT. It codes for CASSYTTGTEAFF.

The chain is built from TRBV5-1 and TRBJ1-6, with D perhaps TRBD1 (6 bases). Deletions cut 4 bases from V and 0 bases from J, with 17 bases between. CDR3 length equals 18 residues. Germline values: CDR1 SGHRS, CDR2 YFSETQ. The CDR3 nucleotides read TGCGCCAGCAGCCTTTCAGGGGTCCACAGCTCCTATAATTCACCCCTCCACTTT. Its translation is CASSLSGVHSSYNSPLHF.

This clonotype was counted at least ten times. At one of its ends the junction is not consistent with the germline gene, which may arise from a read error. J is TRBJ2-3 and V is TRBV2; D call uncertain. The CDR3 length is 16 residues. From germline, CDR1 is SNHLY and CDR2 FYNNEI. The CDR3 nucleotides read TGTGCCAGCAGTCAAGCTTCCGGGCCCAGCACAGATACGCAGTATTTT. Its translation: CASSQASGPSTDTQYF.

This clonotype was counted only a few times. The CDR3 protein is CASSQDASPLHF. The CDR3 DNA follows: TGTGCCAGCAGCCAAGATGCCTCACCCCTCCACTTT. V gene TRBV4-2 combines with J gene TRBJ1-6; no clear D. Trimming shortened V by 0 bases and J by 10 bases, and 4 bases separated the two germline ends. The CDR3 is made up of 12 amino acids. Germline loops: CDR1 LGHNA, CDR2 YNFKEQ.

This clonotype was observed many times. The CDR3 sequence: CASSQFGTSGPTQYF. DNA of the CDR3: TGTGCCAGCAGTCAATTCGGGACTAGCGGCCCTACGCAGTATTTT. This sequence joins TRBV6-2 or TRBV6-3 and TRBJ2-3; TRBD2 agrees at 11 bases. J lost 8 bases, V lost 5 bases, and 9 bases had no gene match. The length of the CDR3 is 15 residues. The germline gives CDR1 MNHEY, CDR2 SVGEGT.

In its sample, this clonotype was seen a few times. The gene calls are TRBV29-1 and TRBJ2-6, with D uncertain. V was pared by 6 bases and J by 0 bases, with 6 bases between. Germline assignment: CDR1 SQVTM and CDR2 ANQGSEA. This CDR3 contains 13 residues. The CDR3 region is CSVATSGANVLTF. The CDR3 nucleotides are TGCAGCGTCGCAACCTCTGGGGCCAACGTCCTGACTTTC.

The sample holds many counts of this clonotype. The chain uses TRBV11-2 and TRBJ1-1; D gene uncertain. Deletions cut 5 bases from V and 5 bases from J, with 9 bases between. The CDR3 runs 12 residues. Germline assignment: CDR1 SGHAT and CDR2 FQNNGV. In nucleotides, the CDR3 is TGTGCCAGCAGCAATCCTTTTACTGAAGCTTTCTTT. It codes for CASSNPFTEAFF.

This clonotype has only a few counts. The chain couples TRBV12-3 or TRBV12-4 to TRBJ2-7; D ambiguous. V lost 6 bases to trimming and J lost 4 bases, with 10 bases between them. The CDR3 is 12 amino acids. The CDR3 here is CASSITAYEQYF. CDR3 DNA sequence: TGTGCCAGCAGCATAACTGCGTACGAGCAGTACTTC.

This clonotype has a count of ten or more. The V and J genes are TRBV12-3 or TRBV12-4 and TRBJ2-6, with a tentative D call TRBD1 (5 bases). The CDR3 is 15 residues long. V gave up 5 bases and J gave up 0 bases, with 8 bases separating them. The CDR3 DNA sequence: TGTGCCAGCAGTGCAGGGTTCTCTGGGGCCAACGTCCTGACTTTC. Its translation: CASSAGFSGANVLTF.

This clonotype was seen more than once but under ten times. V is TRBV2 and J is TRBJ1-5; 8 nucleotides align to TRBD1. The CDR3 runs 16 residues. The germline V gene has CDR1 SNHLY and CDR2 FYNNEI. Trimming removed 6 bases from V and 3 bases from J; junction bases left unmatched: 10. For the CDR3, the DNA is TGTGCCAGCAGAAAGACAGGGGCCGGATACAATCAGCCCCAGCATTTT. Protein product: CASRKTGAGYNQPQHF.